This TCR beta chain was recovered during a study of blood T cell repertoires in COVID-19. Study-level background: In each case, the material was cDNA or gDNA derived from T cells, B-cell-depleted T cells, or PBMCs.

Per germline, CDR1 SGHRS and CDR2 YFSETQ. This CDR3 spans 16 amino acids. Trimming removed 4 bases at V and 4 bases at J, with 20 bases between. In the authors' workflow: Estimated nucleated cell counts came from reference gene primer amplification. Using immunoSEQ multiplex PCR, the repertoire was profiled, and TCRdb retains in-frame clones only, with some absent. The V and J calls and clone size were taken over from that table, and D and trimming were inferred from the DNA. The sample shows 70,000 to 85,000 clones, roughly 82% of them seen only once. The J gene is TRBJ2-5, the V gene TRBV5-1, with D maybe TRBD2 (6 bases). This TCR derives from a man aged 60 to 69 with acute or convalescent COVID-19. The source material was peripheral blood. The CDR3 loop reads CASSDGGGPKGETQYF. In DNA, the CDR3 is TGCGCCAGCAGCGATGGGGGAGGCCCAAAAGGAGAGACCCAGTACTTC.